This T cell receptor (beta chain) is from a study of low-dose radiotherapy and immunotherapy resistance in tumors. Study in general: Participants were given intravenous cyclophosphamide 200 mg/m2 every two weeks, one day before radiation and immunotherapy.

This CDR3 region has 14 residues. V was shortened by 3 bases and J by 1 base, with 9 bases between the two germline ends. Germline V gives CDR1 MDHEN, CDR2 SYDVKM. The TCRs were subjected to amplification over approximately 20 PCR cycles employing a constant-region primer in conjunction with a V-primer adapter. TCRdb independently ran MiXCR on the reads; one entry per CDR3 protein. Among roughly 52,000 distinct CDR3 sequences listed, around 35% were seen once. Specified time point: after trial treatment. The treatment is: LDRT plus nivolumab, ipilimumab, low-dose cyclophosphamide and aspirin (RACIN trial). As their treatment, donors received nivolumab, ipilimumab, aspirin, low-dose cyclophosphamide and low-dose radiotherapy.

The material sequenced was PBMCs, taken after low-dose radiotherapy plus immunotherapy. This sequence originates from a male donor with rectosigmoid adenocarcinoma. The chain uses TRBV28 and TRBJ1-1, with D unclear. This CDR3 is CASSLGRENTEAFF. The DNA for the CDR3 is TGTGCCAGCAGTTTGGGGAGGGAGAACACTGAAGCTTTCTTT.